Below, 32 T cell receptor beta chains from the same sample are listed, as sequenced in a study of graft-versus-host responses after intestinal transplantation. Clones were sequenced by immunoSEQ multiplex PCR, and TCRdb holds only the in-frame ones, with some missing. The table includes approximately 9,100 clones, nearly 95% detected once. The material was bone marrow, obtained roughly 540 days after intestinal transplantation. The receptors stem from a human patient who received an intestinal transplant, so some T cells may come from the graft donor.

The chain joins TRBV25-1 to TRBJ1-1; 8 nucleotides match TRBD1. Trimming took 8 bases from V and 4 from J; bases not matched to a gene: 6. From germline, CDR1 is MGHDK and CDR2 SYGVNS. There are 13 residues in the CDR3. The CDR3 is CASGDRGRTEAFF. In DNA, the CDR3 is TGTGCCAGCGGAGACAGGGGCCGCACTGAAGCTTTCTTT.

Details on this clone: One junction end does not reproduce the germline sequence, and a read error may be involved. The sample carries other DNA sequences with the same CDR3. The CDR3 nucleotides read TGCGCCAGCAGCTTGGATTTGGATCGTCCCACTGGCTACACCTTC. This translates into CASSLDLDRPTGYTF. V is TRBV5-6 and J is TRBJ1-2; no definite D call. Germline V gene data show CDR1 as SGHDT and CDR2 as YYEEEE. This CDR3 comprises 15 residues.

This chain links TRBV14 with TRBJ2-6; no firm D call. Germline assignment: CDR1 SGHDN and CDR2 FVKESK. The V end lost 1 base, the J end lost 0 bases, and 13 bases lay between the germline ends. The CDR3 loop spans 18 amino acids. For the CDR3, the DNA is TGTGCCAGCAGCCAAGTCTACGGAAGGATCTCTGGGGCCAACGTCCTGACTTTC. Amino acids: CASSQVYGRISGANVLTF.

The chain combines TRBV19 with TRBJ2-6; TRBD1 aligns across 8 bases. V shed 3 bases, J shed 4 bases, and the junction held 5 bases outside the gene matches. Per the germline V gene, CDR1 is LNHDA and CDR2 is SQIVND (reference sequence). The CDR3 totals 16 residues. The chain's CDR3 is CASSIPRGRGANVLTF. CDR3 bases: TGTGCCAGTAGTATTCCCAGGGGGCGAGGGGCCAACGTCCTGACTTTC.

This chain uses TRBV5-6 with TRBJ1-2, with no clear D. The CDR3 spans 12 residues. V dropped 3 bases and J dropped 8 bases, with 11 bases sitting between them. Germline-derived CDR1 and CDR2 are SGHDT and YYEEEE. The CDR3 sequence: CASSWGRSGYTF. The CDR3 nucleotides are TGTGCCAGCAGCTGGGGAAGATCCGGCTACACCTTC.

This sequence joins TRBV27 and TRBJ2-4, with TRBD1 identical over 7 bases. Germline CDR1 MNHEY, CDR2 SMNVEV (reference sequence). The ends lost 5 bases at V and 6 bases at J; junction bases unmatched: 7. The CDR3 totals 14 residues. The CDR3 reads CASSLTGIRNIQYF. The CDR3 bases are TGTGCCAGCAGTCTGACAGGGATAAGAAACATTCAGTACTTC.

The rearrangement links TRBV5-6 to TRBJ2-1, with 9 nucleotides matching TRBD1. The CDR3 runs 14 residues. V lost 3 bases, J lost 8 bases, and 6 bases stayed unmatched. Looked up from germline, CDR1 is SGHDT and CDR2 is YYEEEE. The chain's CDR3 is CASSWGTGRDEQFF. CDR3 nucleotide sequence: TGTGCCAGCAGCTGGGGGACAGGGAGAGATGAGCAGTTCTTC.

CDR3 DNA: TGTGCCAGCAGCCCCCGGACAGGGCCGGGTCACGAGCAGTACTTC. This sequence encodes CASSPRTGPGHEQYF. The genes are TRBV5-4 and TRBJ2-7; 8 bases align to TRBD1. The CDR3 sequence is 15 residues long. Germline CDR1 SGHNT, CDR2 YYREEE (reference sequence). J lost 5 bases, V lost 4 bases, and 11 bases had no gene match.

This clone was counted only a few times. V is TRBV15 and J is TRBJ2-3; D not resolved. Germline V gene data show CDR1 as LNHNV and CDR2 as YYDKDF (reference sequence). With 6 bases removed from V and 6 bases from J, the gap between germline ends came to 10 bases. The CDR3 sequence is 12 residues long. CDR3 region: CATSTASDTQYF. In DNA, the CDR3 is TGTGCCACCAGTACCGCCTCGGATACGCAGTATTTT.

The sample holds one count of this clone. This chain uses TRBV25-1 with TRBJ1-6; 8 positions match TRBD1. Unmatched junction bases numbered 11, after V lost 5 bases and J lost 5 bases. The CDR3 extends over 17 amino acids. Germline-derived CDR1 and CDR2 are MGHDK and SYGVNS. The CDR3 protein is CASSPGTGQPNNSPLHF. CDR3 DNA: TGTGCCAGCAGTCCCGGGACAGGCCAACCTAATAATTCACCCCTCCACTTT. The full variable domain, with the rest looked up from reference TRBV25-1 and TRBJ1-6, is EADIYQTPRYLVIGTGKKITLECSQTMGHDKMYWYQQDPGMELHLIHYSYGVNSTEKGDLSSESTVSRIRTEHFPLTLESARPSHTSQYLCASSPGTGQPNNSPLHFGNGTRLTVT.

CDR3 DNA sequence: TGTGCCAGCAGCCAAGACAATCCCGGGACAGCCTACGAGCAGTACTTC. Its protein is CASSQDNPGTAYEQYF. The V call is TRBV27, the J call TRBJ2-7; 7 bases align to TRBD1. CDR3 length: 16 residues. Looked up from germline, CDR1 is MNHEY and CDR2 is SMNVEV (reference sequence). The V gene end was trimmed by 6 bases and the J gene end by 2 bases; junction bases not matched to a gene: 13.

The chain carries TRBV9 and TRBJ1-1, with 8 bases aligning to TRBD1. CDR1 and CDR2 from the germline V gene are SGDLS and YYNGEE. The ends lost 3 bases at V and 3 bases at J; junction bases unmatched: 7. The CDR3 runs to 15 residues. The chain's CDR3 is CASSDRQGPDTEAFF. The CDR3 nucleotides read TGTGCCAGCAGCGATAGACAGGGGCCGGACACTGAAGCTTTCTTT.

This chain joins TRBV15 and TRBJ2-7; D is unclear. The V end lost 0 bases, the J end lost 6 bases, and 18 bases lay between the germline ends. Per germline, CDR1 LNHNV and CDR2 YYDKDF (reference sequence). The CDR3 runs 16 residues. CDR3: CATSRDRYEAPTEQYF. The CDR3 nucleotides read TGTGCCACCAGCAGAGATCGGTACGAAGCACCTACCGAGCAGTACTTC. The full variable domain, rest sourced from reference TRBV15 and TRBJ2-7, is DAMVIQNPRYQVTQFGKPVTLSCSQTLNHNVMYWYQQKSSQAPKLLFHYYDKDFNNEADTPDNFQSRRPNTSFCFLDIRSPGLGDTAMYLCATSRDRYEAPTEQYFGPGTRLTVT.

The chain employs TRBV10-3 and TRBJ2-7; tentative D call: TRBD2 (7 bases). The CDR3 runs 15 residues. V was pared by 1 base and J by 5 bases, with 15 bases between. Germline V gene data show CDR1 as ENHRY and CDR2 as SYGVKD. CDR3 region: CAISEWGRGSDEQYF. CDR3 DNA sequence: TGTGCCATCAGTGAGTGGGGGCGGGGGTCCGACGAGCAGTACTTC.

This clone was counted once. J is TRBJ2-7 and V is TRBV28; 9 nucleotides agree with TRBD1. Germline CDR1 reads MDHEN; CDR2 reads SYDVKM. The CDR3 spans 15 residues. The junction had 5 bases not matched to a gene; V was cut back by 2 bases and J by 3 bases. Here the CDR3 DNA reads TGTGCCAGCAGTTTAACCGGGACAGGGCTCTACGAGCAGTACTTC. Its translation is CASSLTGTGLYEQYF.

The sample holds one count of this clone. The rearrangement uses TRBV4-2 and TRBJ2-1, with TRBD2 identical over 7 bases. The germline CDR1 and CDR2 sequences are LGHNA and YNFKEQ. V lost 0 bases, J lost 4 bases, and 3 bases stayed unmatched. There are 15 residues in the CDR3. The CDR3 spells CASSQDWRGYNEQFF. The CDR3 DNA sequence: TGTGCCAGCAGCCAAGATTGGCGGGGGTACAATGAGCAGTTCTTC.

The genes are TRBV19 and TRBJ2-2, with TRBD2 identical over 8 bases. Germline CDR1 and CDR2: LNHDA and SQIVND (reference sequence). J gave up 0 bases and V 4 bases, and 1 base lay outside the gene matches. The CDR3 loop spans 15 amino acids. This chain's CDR3 is CASSTGLANTGELFF. The CDR3 region has the DNA TGTGCCAGTAGTACGGGACTAGCGAACACCGGGGAGCTGTTTTTT.

This chain joins TRBV7-3 and TRBJ1-2; possibly TRBD1 for D (5 bases). This CDR3 has 14 amino acids. Germline V gene data show CDR1 as SGHTA and CDR2 as FQGTGA. V lost 5 bases and J 4 bases, leaving 14 bases between the germline ends. The CDR3 coding sequence is TGTGCCAGCAGCCCCAGGGCGTCGAGCTATGGCTACACCTTC. Encoded protein: CASSPRASSYGYTF.

The chain combines TRBV5-5 with TRBJ2-7; D may be TRBD2 (5 bases). The germline gives CDR1 SGHKS, CDR2 YYEKEE (reference sequence). Trimming cost V 1 base and J 2 bases, with 10 bases left between them. This CDR3 region has 14 residues. The CDR3 bases are TGTGCCAGCAGCTTGACTGGGGAGCCCTACGAGCAGTACTTC. Translation gives CASSLTGEPYEQYF.

The genes are TRBV28 and TRBJ2-7; TRBD1 aligns across 10 bases. Germline V CDR1 and CDR2: MDHEN, SYDVKM. The CDR3 has 15 amino acids. The J segment lost 5 bases and the V segment lost 10 bases, leaving 14 bases of the junction unmatched. CDR3 in amino acids: CATDPTGQGMHEQYF. CDR3 DNA: TGTGCCACCGACCCCACGGGACAGGGGATGCACGAGCAGTACTTC.

The J gene is TRBJ1-5, the V gene TRBV19; D unclear. Germline assignment: CDR1 LNHDA and CDR2 SQIVND (reference sequence). CDR3 length: 14 residues. The ends were cut back, 4 bases at V and 9 bases at J, with 16 bases in the middle. The CDR3 nucleotides read TGTGCCAGTAGTAAAGTCCCTGAGGGCATGCCCCAGCATTTT. Protein: CASSKVPEGMPQHF.

V is TRBV6-5 and J is TRBJ2-7, with D perhaps matching TRBD1 or TRBD2 (6 bases each). Germline assignment: CDR1 MNHEY and CDR2 SVGAGI. Trimming stripped 6 bases from V and 5 bases from J, with 14 bases between. The CDR3 contains 13 residues. The CDR3 DNA reads as TGTGCCAGCAGCGGAGGGGGACTGGACGAGCAGTACTTC. Translated: CASSGGGLDEQYF.

The chain employs TRBV7-2 and TRBJ1-6, with D uncertain. The CDR3 runs 15 residues. V shed 5 bases and J shed 0 bases, with 8 bases lying between them. In germline, CDR1 is SGHTA, CDR2 FQGNSA. The CDR3: CASSPGSSYNSPLHF. CDR3 sequence (DNA): TGTGCCAGCAGCCCGGGCAGCTCCTATAATTCACCCCTCCACTTT.

The chain joins TRBV5-1 to TRBJ2-7; no firm D call. The CDR3 spans 13 residues. Trimming stripped 0 bases from V and 0 bases from J, with 4 bases between. Germline CDR1 SGHRS, CDR2 YFSETQ. In nucleotides, the CDR3 is TGCGCCAGCAGCTTGGTTAGCTCCTACGAGCAGTACTTC. Amino acid sequence: CASSLVSSYEQYF.

The V gene is TRBV5-5, the J gene TRBJ1-1; 10 bases align to TRBD1. Germline values: CDR1 SGHKS, CDR2 YYEKEE (reference sequence). V lost 3 bases, J lost 5 bases, and 4 bases stayed unmatched. The CDR3 totals 14 residues. The DNA of the CDR3 is TGTGCCAGCAGCTGGGCGGACAGGGGGACTGAAGCTTTCTTT. Translating gives CASSWADRGTEAFF.

This chain connects TRBV10-3 to TRBJ1-1; TRBD1 matches at 9 bases. CDR1 and CDR2 from the germline V gene are ENHRY and SYGVKD. After removal of 6 bases from V and 0 bases from J, the junction contained 5 bases not matched to a gene. The CDR3 covers 15 residues. The CDR3 region has the DNA TGTGCCATCAGCGGGACAGGGAGTATGAACACTGAAGCTTTCTTT. As protein: CAISGTGSMNTEAFF.

This clone has only a few counts. The same CDR3 also results from other DNA sequences found in this sample. The chain combines TRBV19 with TRBJ2-7; a weak D match, TRBD2 (6 bases). The germline gives CDR1 LNHDA, CDR2 SQIVND (reference sequence). Trimming took off 5 bases at V and 1 base at J, with 15 bases between the two ends. This CDR3 comprises 15 residues. The CDR3 loop is CASSGFAGPSYEQYF. As DNA, the CDR3 is TGTGCCAGTAGTGGCTTTGCGGGACCTTCCTACGAGCAGTACTTC.

The chain links TRBV19 to TRBJ1-1, with TRBD1 identical over 7 bases. The CDR3 is 12 residues long. Germline trimming cut 7 bases from V and 4 bases from J; bases unmatched to any gene: 3. CDR1 and CDR2 (germline): LNHDA, SQIVND (reference sequence). The CDR3 DNA sequence: TGTGCCAGTACGGCAGGGGGCACTGAAGCTTTCTTT. Its protein is CASTAGGTEAFF.

CDR3 DNA: TGTGCCAGCAGCCAAGAAGCCGGTGTGGATACGCAGTATTTT. Encoded protein: CASSQEAGVDTQYF. The rearrangement links TRBV4-2 to TRBJ2-3; unclear D gene. The CDR3 length is 14 residues. CDR1 and CDR2 from the germline V gene are LGHNA and YNFKEQ. V was trimmed by 0 bases and J by 6 bases, leaving 10 bases between them.

Note on this clone: Its ends do not fully match the called genes, so a read error is possible. The sample has other DNA sequences that encode this CDR3 too. V and J are TRBV7-9 and TRBJ2-7; tentatively, D is TRBD1 (6 bases). The CDR3 loop spans 14 amino acids. Looked up from germline, CDR1 is SEHNR and CDR2 is FQNEAQ (reference sequence). The CDR3 DNA reads TGCGCCAGCAGCTTAACAGGGATCTCCTACGAGCAGTACTTC. Translated, it gives CASSLTGISYEQYF. Full variable domain (remainder filled in from reference TRBV7-9 and TRBJ2-7): DTGVSQNPRHKITKRGQNVTFRCDPISEHNRLYWYRQTLGQGPEFLTYFQNEAQLEKSRLLSDRFSAERPKGSFSTLEIQRTEQGDSAMYLCASSLTGISYEQYFGPGTRLTVT.

J is TRBJ2-3 and V is TRBV7-3; 10 nucleotides line up with TRBD2. The V gene end was trimmed by 2 bases and the J gene end by 5 bases; junction bases not matched to a gene: 7. The length of the CDR3 is 16 residues. Germline-derived CDR1 and CDR2 are SGHTA and FQGTGA. DNA for the CDR3: TGTGCCAGCAGCTTAGGAGCGGGAGGGGTTGGAGATACGCAGTATTTT. Its protein product is CASSLGAGGVGDTQYF.

The chain has TRBV6-4 and TRBJ2-2; 9 positions agree with TRBD2. The germline V gene has CDR1 MRHNA and CDR2 SNTAGT. V was pared by 4 bases and J by 7 bases, with 4 bases of the junction left unmatched. The CDR3 totals 14 residues. The CDR3 region is CASSGLAGNGELFF. In nucleotides, the CDR3 is TGTGCCAGCAGTGGCCTAGCGGGAAACGGGGAGCTGTTTTTT.